These T cell receptor beta chains were read from a single sample in a study of cytomegalovirus exposure and HLA in healthy donors. Generated by immunoSEQ multiplex PCR, the TCRdb table keeps only in-frame clones and is missing some. The table includes about 360,000 clones, 86% detected once. Material for sequencing was PBMCs. All receptors derive from a woman aged 18-29 years in good health and CMV-seronegative. CDR3s include the opening cysteine and the closing phenylalanine or tryptophan.

V gene: TRBV6-1; J gene: TRBJ2-7; CDR3 length: 13; CDR3 protein: CASSGTGAGEQYF
V gene: TRBV7-8; J gene: TRBJ2-7; CDR3 length: 13; CDR3 protein: CASAGGGRYEQYF
V gene: TRBV6-1; J gene: TRBJ1-2; CDR3 length: 17; CDR3 protein: CASSEALLTVEDYGYTF
V gene: TRBV4-1; J gene: TRBJ2-3; CDR3 length: 21; CDR3 protein: CASSYVPSGRAKVKVADTQYF
V gene: TRBV28; J gene: TRBJ2-1; CDR3 length: 15; CDR3 protein: CASSSRIGTSDEQFF
V gene: TRBV28; J gene: TRBJ2-2; CDR3 length: 16; CDR3 protein: CASSLASGANTGELFF
V gene: TRBV19; J gene: TRBJ1-5; CDR3 length: 16; CDR3 protein: CASSITQGAPNQPQHF
V gene: TRBV5-1; J gene: TRBJ2-7; CDR3 length: 15; CDR3 protein: CASSPTGVLTYEQYF
V gene: TRBV6-5; J gene: TRBJ1-5; CDR3 length: 12; CDR3 protein: CASSEGSQPQHF
V gene: TRBV5-1; J gene: TRBJ2-1; CDR3 length: 14; CDR3 protein: CASSMDRERNEQFF
V gene: TRBV7-9; J gene: TRBJ2-1; CDR3 length: 13; CDR3 protein: CASSLVTNNEQFF
V gene: TRBV5-1; J gene: TRBJ1-3; CDR3 length: 15; CDR3 protein: CASSLADSSGNTIYF
V gene: TRBV4-2; J gene: TRBJ1-1; CDR3 length: 14; CDR3 protein: CASSQDVTGGEAFF
V gene: TRBV27; J gene: TRBJ1-5; CDR3 length: 15; CDR3 protein: CASSLRDSRNQPQHF
V gene: TRBV30; J gene: TRBJ1-3; CDR3 length: 17; CDR3 protein: CAWSSYQGTRSGNTIYF
V gene: TRBV6-6; J gene: TRBJ1-4; CDR3 length: 14; CDR3 protein: CASGRQGALEKLFF
V gene: TRBV25-1; J gene: TRBJ1-4; CDR3 length: 13; CDR3 protein: CASSEFGSEKLFF
V gene: TRBV4-2; J gene: TRBJ1-3; CDR3 length: 16; CDR3 protein: CASSQVGGQIGNTIYF
V gene: TRBV28; J gene: TRBJ1-1; CDR3 length: 13; CDR3 protein: CASSPQGYTEAFF
V gene: TRBV29-1; J gene: TRBJ2-1; CDR3 length: 13; CDR3 protein: CSDKSGSGNEQFF
V gene: TRBV6-5; J gene: TRBJ2-5; CDR3 length: 11; CDR3 protein: CASSYPGAQYF
V gene: TRBV5-4; J gene: TRBJ2-7; CDR3 length: 17; CDR3 protein: CASSLDQGAARSHEQYF
V gene: TRBV14; J gene: TRBJ2-2; CDR3 length: 16; CDR3 protein: CASSLRTSRNTGELFF
V gene: TRBV7-3; J gene: TRBJ2-5; CDR3 length: 16; CDR3 protein: CASSLQAGGHQETQYF
V gene: TRBV5-1; J gene: TRBJ1-2; CDR3 length: 13; CDR3 protein: CASATQGNYGYTF
V gene: TRBV19; J gene: TRBJ2-7; CDR3 length: 14; CDR3 protein: CASSNLDRDYEQYF
V gene: TRBV27; J gene: TRBJ2-1; CDR3 length: 16; CDR3 protein: CASSARRLAGGNEQFF
V gene: TRBV4-1; J gene: TRBJ2-3; CDR3 length: 15; CDR3 protein: CASSRELWERGTQYF
V gene: TRBV11-2; J gene: TRBJ2-7; CDR3 length: 15; CDR3 protein: CASSPRGGGGREQYF
V gene: TRBV27; J gene: TRBJ2-3; CDR3 length: 18; CDR3 protein: CASSLFAASGGSTDTQYF
V gene: TRBV9; J gene: TRBJ2-3; CDR3 length: 15; CDR3 protein: CASSAGTTSTDTQYF
V gene: TRBV2; J gene: TRBJ2-7; CDR3 length: 16; CDR3 protein: CASTIDLGVQGSEQYF
V gene: TRBV6-1; J gene: TRBJ2-1; CDR3 length: 12; CDR3 protein: CASVAGGSEQFF
V gene: TRBV6-5; J gene: TRBJ1-1; CDR3 length: 14; CDR3 protein: CASSWGQWNTEAFF
V gene: TRBV7-2; J gene: TRBJ1-5; CDR3 length: 13; CDR3 protein: CASSFNRVQPQHF
V gene: TRBV10-1; J gene: TRBJ2-5; CDR3 length: 12; CDR3 protein: CASSSGGETQYF
V gene: TRBV6-4; J gene: TRBJ2-2; CDR3 length: 15; CDR3 protein: CASSEGGGETGELFF
V gene: TRBV27; J gene: TRBJ1-1; CDR3 length: 13; CDR3 protein: CASSLFMNTEAFF
V gene: TRBV4-2; J gene: TRBJ2-1; CDR3 length: 17; CDR3 protein: CASSQDLLSRAVNEQFF
V gene: TRBV4-1; J gene: TRBJ1-3; CDR3 length: 14; CDR3 protein: CASSPPSSGNTIYF
V gene: TRBV7-9; J gene: TRBJ1-1; CDR3 length: 12; CDR3 protein: CASSTQGPEAFF
V gene: TRBV30; J gene: TRBJ1-4; CDR3 length: 15; CDR3 protein: CAWSPDSGYGEKLFF
V gene: TRBV2; J gene: TRBJ1-6; CDR3 length: 13; CDR3 protein: CASSDPGSSPLHF
V gene: TRBV2; J gene: TRBJ1-2; CDR3 length: 17; CDR3 protein: CASSEGPGFQEDYGYTF
V gene: TRBV28; J gene: TRBJ1-5; CDR3 length: 13; CDR3 protein: CASRGLKNQPQHF